The 2 T cell receptor beta chains listed next were all sequenced from one sample in a study of identical twins. TCRdb analysed the 5' RACE reads with MiXCR anew, one entry per CDR3 protein. The sample has about 240,000 distinct CDR3 sequences; more than 9.5% are singletons. These data also featured in a second study, about yellow fever vaccine responses in identical twins.

The sequenced material came from memory (CD45RO+) T cells sorted from blood. The receptors were gathered from a woman aged 18 to 35 in good health.

The V and J genes are TRBV12-3 or TRBV12-4 and TRBJ2-1, with a possible D match to TRBD2 (5 bases). The CDR3 runs 15 residues. V lost 7 bases, J lost 2 bases, and 15 bases lay in between. CDR3 protein: CASKVGVWAYNEQFF. The CDR3 region has the DNA TGTGCCAGCAAGGTCGGGGTTTGGGCCTACAATGAGCAGTTCTTC.

There are a few counts of this clonotype. In DNA form, the CDR3 reads TGCAGCGTTGTAGCGTCAGGTGGGCCAAACAATGAGCAGTTCTTC. Encoded protein: CSVVASGGPNNEQFF. V gene TRBV29-1 combines with J gene TRBJ2-1; TRBD2 might be the D (5 bases). V gave up 4 bases and J gave up 5 bases, with 18 bases separating them. CDR3 length: 15 residues. CDR1 and CDR2 (germline): SQVTM, ANQGSEA.